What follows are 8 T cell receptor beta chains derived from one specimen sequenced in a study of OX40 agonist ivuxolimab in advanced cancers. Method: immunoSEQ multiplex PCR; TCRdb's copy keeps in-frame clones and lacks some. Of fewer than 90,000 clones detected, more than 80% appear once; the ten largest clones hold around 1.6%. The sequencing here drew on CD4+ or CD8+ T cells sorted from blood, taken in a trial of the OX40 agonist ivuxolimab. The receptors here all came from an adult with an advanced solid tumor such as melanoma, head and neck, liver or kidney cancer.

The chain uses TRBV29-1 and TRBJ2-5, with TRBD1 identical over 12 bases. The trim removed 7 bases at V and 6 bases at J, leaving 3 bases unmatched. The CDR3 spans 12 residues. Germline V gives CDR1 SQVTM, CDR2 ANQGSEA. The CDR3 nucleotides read TGCAGCGCCGGGACAGGGGGCAAGACCCAGTACTTC. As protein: CSAGTGGKTQYF.

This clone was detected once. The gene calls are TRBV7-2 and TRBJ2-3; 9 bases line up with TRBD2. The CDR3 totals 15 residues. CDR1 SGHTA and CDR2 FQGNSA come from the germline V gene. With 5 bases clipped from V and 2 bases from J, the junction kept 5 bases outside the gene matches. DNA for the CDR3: TGTGCCAGCAGCCAGGTAGCGGGAGCCACAGATACGCAGTATTTT. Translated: CASSQVAGATDTQYF.

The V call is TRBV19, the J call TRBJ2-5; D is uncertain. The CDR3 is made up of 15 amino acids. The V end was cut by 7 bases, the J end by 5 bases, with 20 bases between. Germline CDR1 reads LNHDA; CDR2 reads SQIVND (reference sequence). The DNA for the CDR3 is TGTGCCAGTACGGGCAGGTCGGGCGTCTTTGAGACCCAGTACTTC. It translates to CASTGRSGVFETQYF.

The CDR3 DNA follows: TGTGCCAGTAGTATGGCCGGGACAGGGAAGGAGACCCAGTACTTC. This codes for CASSMAGTGKETQYF. V gene TRBV19 combines with J gene TRBJ2-5; 9 bases fit TRBD1. Germline CDR1 is LNHDA and CDR2 is SQIVND (reference sequence). V lost 3 bases to trimming and J lost 5 bases; unmatched junction nucleotides: 7. This CDR3 spans 15 amino acids.

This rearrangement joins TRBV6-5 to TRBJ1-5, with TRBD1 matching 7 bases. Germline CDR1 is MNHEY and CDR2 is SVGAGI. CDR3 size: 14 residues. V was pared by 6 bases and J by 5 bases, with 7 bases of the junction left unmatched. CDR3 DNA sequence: TGTGCCAGCAGCCTGACAGGGTCGGATCAGCCCCAGCATTTT. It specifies CASSLTGSDQPQHF.

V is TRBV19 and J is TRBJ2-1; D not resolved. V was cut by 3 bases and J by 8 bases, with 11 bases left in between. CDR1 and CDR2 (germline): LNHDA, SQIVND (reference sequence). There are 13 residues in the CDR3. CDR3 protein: CASSMSFPDEQFF. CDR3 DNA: TGTGCCAGTAGTATGAGCTTCCCCGATGAGCAGTTCTTC.

In DNA, the CDR3 is TGTGCCAGCAGAACTTCCGGGACGAGCTACGAGCAGTACTTC. Translated: CASRTSGTSYEQYF. The V gene is TRBV7-9, the J gene TRBJ2-7; D possibly uses TRBD1 or TRBD2 (5 bases each). Germline-derived CDR1 and CDR2 are SEHNR and FQNEAQ (reference sequence). The V end lost 6 bases, the J end lost 3 bases, and 15 bases lay between the germline ends. The CDR3 totals 14 residues. The variable domain in full, with the rest retrieved from reference TRBV7-9 and TRBJ2-7, is DTGVSQNPRHKITKRGQNVTFRCDPISEHNRLYWYRQTLGQGPEFLTYFQNEAQLEKSRLLSDRFSAERPKGSFSTLEIQRTEQGDSAMYLCASRTSGTSYEQYFGPGTRLTVT.

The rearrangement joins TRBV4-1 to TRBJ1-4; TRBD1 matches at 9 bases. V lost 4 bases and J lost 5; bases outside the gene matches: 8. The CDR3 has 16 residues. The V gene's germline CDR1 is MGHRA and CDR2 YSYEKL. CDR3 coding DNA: TGCGCCAGCAGCCGCTCATGGACAGGGGAGAATGAAAAACTGTTTTTT. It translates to CASSRSWTGENEKLFF.